Given below is one TCR beta chain in context. This entry is derived from a study of shared clonotypes between healthy human individuals. CDR3 length: 16 amino acids. Trimming cost V 7 bases and J 1 base, with 17 bases left between them. The germline V gene has CDR1 MNHNY and CDR2 SVGAGI (reference sequence). Generated by immunoSEQ multiplex PCR, the TCRdb table keeps only in-frame clones and is missing some. The sample carries about 480,000 clones, around 74% recorded once. The gene calls are TRBV6-6 and TRBJ2-1, with TRBD2 as a possible D gene (6 bases). The sequenced sample consisted of PBMCs. The receptor was isolated from a woman aged 40 to 50 in good health. Some clones in this sample may be carry-over from other donors' samples. DNA for the CDR3: TGTGCCAGCAAGCCTAACGGGAGAGGGTCCTACAATGAGCAGTTCTTC. Protein sequence: CASKPNGRGSYNEQFF.